One sample yielded the 16 T cell receptor beta chains listed below, sequenced in a study of cytomegalovirus exposure and HLA in healthy donors. PCR was performed using 60 Vbeta and 13 Jbeta primers. Some clones are missing from TCRdb's copy, which holds only in-frame ones; the method was immunoSEQ multiplex PCR. The top ten clones hold about 10% of a sample with about 69,000 clones, about 73% of them seen once. The specimen was PBMCs. The receptors here all came from a woman between 25 and 40 years old in good health and CMV-seronegative.

This rearrangement joins TRBV5-1 to TRBJ1-1; 7 bases align to TRBD1. Germline assignment: CDR1 SGHRS and CDR2 YFSETQ. This CDR3 has 16 residues. The ends lost 1 base at V and 2 bases at J; junction bases unmatched: 8. Written as DNA, the CDR3 is TGCGCCAGCAGCTTGTTACCTGGGACAGCCAACACTGAAGCTTTCTTT. Protein sequence: CASSLLPGTANTEAFF.

This clone was picked up a small number of times. V and J are TRBV7-2 and TRBJ2-5; TRBD1 is a possible D gene (5 bases). Germline lookup yields CDR1 SGHTA and CDR2 FQGNSA. Trimming shortened V by 5 bases and J by 2 bases, and 15 bases separated the two germline ends. The CDR3 has 15 amino acids. CDR3 coding DNA: TGTGCCAGCAGCCTCAACATGGGGCAGCAAGAGACCCAGTACTTC. Encoded protein: CASSLNMGQQETQYF.

Only a few counts were recorded for this clone. This chain joins TRBV6-4 and TRBJ2-3; 9 bases agree with TRBD2. The germline V gene encodes CDR1 MRHNA and CDR2 SNTAGT. The ends lost 5 bases at V and 6 bases at J; junction bases unmatched: 9. CDR3 length: 15 residues. In nucleotides, the CDR3 is TGTGCCAGCAGTTCCTCTGCGGGGGGGCCCGATACGCAGTATTTT. Its translation: CASSSSAGGPDTQYF.

The V gene is TRBV14, the J gene TRBJ2-7, with TRBD2 identical over 14 bases. This CDR3 has 16 residues. V gave up 6 bases and J gave up 1 base; unmatched junction bases: 5. CDR1 is SGHDN, CDR2 FVKESK, per germline. CDR3 nucleotide sequence: TGTGCCAGCAGTCGGACTAGCGGGGGGACTTCCTACGAGCAGTACTTC. The encoded protein is CASSRTSGGTSYEQYF.

The chain couples TRBV7-6 to TRBJ2-2; TRBD1 aligns across 7 bases. Germline CDR1 and CDR2: SGHVS and FNYEAQ. This CDR3 region has 14 residues. V dropped 8 bases and J dropped 1; count of bases not matched to a gene: 4. The CDR3: CASDRTGNTGELFF. The CDR3 nucleotides are TGTGCCAGCGACCGGACAGGGAACACCGGGGAGCTGTTTTTT. Full variable domain (outside the CDR3, taken from reference TRBV7-6 and TRBJ2-2): GAGVSQSPRYKVTKRGQDVALRCDPISGHVSLYWYRQALGQGPEFLTYFNYEAQQDKSGLPNDRFSAERPEGSISTLTIQRTEQRDSAMYRCASDRTGNTGELFFGEGSRLTVL.

The gene calls are TRBV2 and TRBJ2-2, with 7 positions matching TRBD1. Germline trimming cut 9 bases from V and 5 bases from J; bases unmatched to any gene: 9. CDR3 length: 14 residues. Germline V CDR1 and CDR2: SNHLY, FYNNEI. This CDR3 is CARQGQPRTGELFF. CDR3 sequence (DNA): TGTGCCAGGCAGGGACAGCCAAGAACCGGGGAGCTGTTTTTT. Combining the CDR3 with reference TRBV2 and TRBJ2-2 gives the whole variable domain EPEVTQTPSHQVTQMGQEVILRCVPISNHLYFYWYRQILGQKVEFLVSFYNNEISEKSEIFDDQFSVERPDGSNFTLKIRSTKLEDSAMYFCARQGQPRTGELFFGEGSRLTVL.

This clone was seen just once. The gene calls are TRBV6-5 and TRBJ1-2; D perhaps matches TRBD1 (6 bases). This CDR3 spans 15 amino acids. Per the germline V gene, CDR1 is MNHEY and CDR2 is SVGAGI. Trimming shortened V by 6 bases and J by 6 bases, and 20 bases separated the two germline ends. CDR3 DNA: TGTGCCAGCAGGGAACAGGGCCCCTCTGGGAATGGCTACACCTTC. Translating it yields CASREQGPSGNGYTF.

CDR3 amino acids: CASRDDRAKAFF. CDR3 nucleotide sequence: TGTGCCAGCAGGGATGACAGGGCTAAAGCTTTCTTT. The chain employs TRBV2 and TRBJ1-1; the match to TRBD1 covers 7 bases. The CDR3 runs to 12 residues. The junction had 7 bases not matched to a gene; V was cut back by 6 bases and J by 9 bases. Germline CDR1 and CDR2: SNHLY and FYNNEI.

This sequence joins TRBV5-1 and TRBJ2-2; TRBD1 agrees at 11 bases. V lost 3 bases to trimming and J lost 4 bases; unmatched junction nucleotides: 8. This CDR3 has 17 amino acids. CDR1 is SGHRS, CDR2 YFSETQ, per germline. CDR3 loop: CASSSDLGQGGTGELFF. Here the CDR3 DNA reads TGCGCCAGCAGCTCCGATTTGGGACAGGGGGGCACCGGGGAGCTGTTTTTT.

The rearrangement joins TRBV6-4 to TRBJ2-3; D possibly corresponds to TRBD1 (6 bases). V was clipped by 4 bases and J by 1 base, with 12 bases between them. The CDR3 is made up of 15 amino acids. From germline, CDR1 is MRHNA and CDR2 SNTAGT. CDR3 nucleotide sequence: TGTGCCAGCAGTGCCGGGACATCTGGCACAGATACGCAGTATTTT. Amino acid sequence: CASSAGTSGTDTQYF.

The chain is built from TRBV9 and TRBJ2-7; 10 positions match TRBD1. Losses at the gene ends were 7 bases for V and 3 bases for J; bases not matched to a gene: 4. CDR1 is SGDLS and CDR2 is YYNGEE in the germline V gene. The CDR3 consists of 13 residues. CDR3: CASGGQGFYEQYF. DNA for the CDR3: TGTGCCAGCGGGGGACAGGGGTTCTACGAGCAGTACTTC.

This clone appeared a single time. This chain uses TRBV2 with TRBJ2-1; perhaps TRBD2 as D (6 bases). V was cut by 6 bases and J by 10 bases, with 22 bases left in between. The CDR3 has 15 residues. From germline, CDR1 is SNHLY and CDR2 FYNNEI. The CDR3 here is CASRLGTVFLKEQFF. The CDR3 DNA reads as TGTGCCAGCAGATTGGGGACTGTTTTTTTAAAAGAGCAGTTCTTC.

This rearrangement joins TRBV5-1 to TRBJ1-5, with 9 bases identical to TRBD1. This CDR3 is 15 amino acids long. Germline V CDR1 and CDR2: SGHRS, YFSETQ. With V trimmed by 0 bases and J by 7 bases, 5 bases remained unmatched. In nucleotides, the CDR3 is TGCGCCAGCAGCTTGGGGACAGGGGTCAGACAGCCCCAGCATTTT. Residues: CASSLGTGVRQPQHF.

The chain links TRBV5-1 to TRBJ1-6; D is ambiguous. The germline gives CDR1 SGHRS, CDR2 YFSETQ. The CDR3 is made up of 14 amino acids. V lost 3 bases and J 3 bases, leaving 7 bases between the germline ends. The DNA of the CDR3 is TGCGCCAGCAGCTCTACAGACTATAATTCACCCCTCCACTTT. This codes for CASSSTDYNSPLHF. Looking up the rest from reference TRBV5-1 and TRBJ1-6 gives the full variable domain: KAGVTQTPRYLIKTRGQQVTLSCSPISGHRSVSWYQQTPGQGLQFLFEYFSETQRNKGNFPGRFSGRQFSNSRSEMNVSTLELGDSALYLCASSSTDYNSPLHFGNGTRLTVT.

The gene calls are TRBV19 and TRBJ1-5, with D unclear. The CDR3 contains 15 residues. Germline loops: CDR1 LNHDA, CDR2 SQIVND (reference sequence). V lost 3 bases, J lost 5 bases, and 14 bases lay in between. CDR3 nucleotide sequence: TGTGCCAGTAGTATCTCCGGTGGTGAATATCAGCCCCAGCATTTT. This codes for CASSISGGEYQPQHF.

This chain links TRBV5-4 with TRBJ1-4; a possible D gene is TRBD1 (5 bases). The V end lost 0 bases, the J end lost 4 bases, and 10 bases lay between the germline ends. The CDR3 runs to 15 residues. Germline CDR1 SGHNT, CDR2 YYREEE (reference sequence). The CDR3 here is CASSLVGRGNEKLFF. The CDR3 nucleotides are TGTGCCAGCAGCTTGGTGGGGCGCGGTAATGAAAAACTGTTTTTT.